This TCR beta chain was sequenced for a study of vaccination and CD4 T cells after COVID-19. An Oncomine TCR Beta short-read assay was used to sequence the DNA from cultured CD4+ T cells. Each CDR3 protein gets one entry after TCRdb re-called the PCR reads with MiXCR. The sample carries about 15,000 distinct CDR3 sequences, about 42% recorded once. As to this clonotype: Its antigen is currently unknown.

Treatment specified: roughly 11-day PBMC culture with coronavirus spike peptide pools or control peptides (ViraFEST assay). This receptor was identified in a human donor who had recovered from COVID-19. The sequencing here drew on CD4+ T cells from blood, cultured in vitro, taken before SARS-CoV-2 vaccination.

CDR3 loop: CASSLALGGGETQYF. CDR3 nucleotide sequence: TGTGCCAGCAGCTTAGCGCTAGGAGGGGGGGAGACCCAGTACTTC. The rearrangement uses TRBV7-2 and TRBJ2-5; either TRBD1 or TRBD2 may supply D (6 bases each). The CDR3 loop spans 15 amino acids. The V and J ends lost 0 bases and 5 bases respectively, with 13 bases between them. Germline V gene lookup returns CDR1 SGHTA and CDR2 FQGNSA.